This entry is about one TCR beta chain. Its antigen is currently unknown. In the PCR, 60 Vbeta and 13 Jbeta primers were used. The method was immunoSEQ multiplex PCR; TCRdb's version includes in-frame clones alone and lacks a portion of them. The repertoire holds over 100,000 clones, with around nine tenths as singletons. The data were obtained in a study of cytomegalovirus exposure and HLA in healthy donors. Study-level points and caveats: Earlier analysis looked at TCR beta V segments, and most were productive about 87% or about 30% of the time.

V gave up 5 bases and J gave up 8 bases; unmatched junction bases: 12. The CDR3 consists of 16 residues. Germline-derived CDR1 and CDR2 are SEHNR and FQNEAQ (reference sequence). The sequenced sample was PBMCs. This TCR was recovered from a woman aged 30 to 39 in good health and CMV-seronegative. This sequence joins TRBV7-9 and TRBJ1-4; TRBD1 agrees at 9 bases. CDR3 DNA sequence: TGTGCCAGCAGCCTCCTTGGGGACAGGGAAGGAGAAAAACTGTTTTTT. This encodes CASSLLGDREGEKLFF.